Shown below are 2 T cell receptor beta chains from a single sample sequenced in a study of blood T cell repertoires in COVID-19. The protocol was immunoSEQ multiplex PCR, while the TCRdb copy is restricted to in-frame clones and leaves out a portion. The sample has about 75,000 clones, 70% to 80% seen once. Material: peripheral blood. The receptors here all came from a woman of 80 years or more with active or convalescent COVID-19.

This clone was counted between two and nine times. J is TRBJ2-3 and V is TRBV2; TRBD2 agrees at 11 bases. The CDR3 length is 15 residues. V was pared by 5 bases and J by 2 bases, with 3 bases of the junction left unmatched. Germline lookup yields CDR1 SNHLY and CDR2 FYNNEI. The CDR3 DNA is TGTGCCAGCAGTAAGGGACTAGCGGCCACAGATACGCAGTATTTT. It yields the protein CASSKGLAATDTQYF. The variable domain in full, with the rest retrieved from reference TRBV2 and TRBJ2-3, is EPEVTQTPSHQVTQMGQEVILRCVPISNHLYFYWYRQILGQKVEFLVSFYNNEISEKSEIFDDQFSVERPDGSNFTLKIRSTKLEDSAMYFCASSKGLAATDTQYFGPGTRLTVL.

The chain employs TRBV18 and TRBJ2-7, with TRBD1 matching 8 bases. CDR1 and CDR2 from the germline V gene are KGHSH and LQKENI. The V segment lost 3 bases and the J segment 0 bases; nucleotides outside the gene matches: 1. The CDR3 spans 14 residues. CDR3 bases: TGTGCCAGCTCACCGGACAGGGACTCCTACGAGCAGTACTTC. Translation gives CASSPDRDSYEQYF.